This TCR beta chain appears in the sequencing data of a study of OX40 agonist ivuxolimab in advanced cancers. Trimming removed 1 base at V and 1 base at J, with 11 bases between. Germline V gene data show CDR1 as SGHRS and CDR2 as YFSETQ. The CDR3 is made up of 15 amino acids. TCRdb keeps only in-frame clones here, not all; method: immunoSEQ multiplex PCR. Of 48,000 or so clones in the sample, 92% were seen once. The rearrangement uses TRBV5-1 and TRBJ1-1; no firm D call. The clonotype originates from an adult with an advanced solid tumor such as melanoma, head and neck, liver or kidney cancer. Source: CD4+ or CD8+ T cells sorted from blood, taken in a trial of the OX40 agonist ivuxolimab. The CDR3 DNA is TGCGCCAGCAGCTTGTCCGGAGCCCCGAACACTGAAGCTTTCTTT. The encoded protein is CASSLSGAPNTEAFF.